Presented here are 20 T cell receptor beta chains from one specimen sequenced in a study of graft-versus-host responses after intestinal transplantation. The protocol was immunoSEQ multiplex PCR, while the TCRdb copy is restricted to in-frame clones and leaves out a portion. Among under 55,000 clones listed, around 90% were seen once. This sample comprised PBMCs, obtained 524 days after transplant. The receptors derive from a human patient who received an intestinal transplant, so some T cells may come from the graft donor.

The chain carries TRBV7-8 and TRBJ2-7; tentatively, D is TRBD2 (5 bases). Germline CDR1 SGHVS, CDR2 FQNEAQ. This CDR3 is built from 16 residues. The germline V and J ends were trimmed by 5 bases and 0 bases, with 17 bases remaining between them. The CDR3 nucleotides read TGTGCCAGCAGCCCCTGGGAGAGCGGTAGCTCCTACGAGCAGTACTTC. Translated: CASSPWESGSSYEQYF.

V usage is TRBV15 and J usage is TRBJ2-5, with 9 bases that match TRBD1. The V segment lost 0 bases and the J segment 6 bases; nucleotides outside the gene matches: 11. The V gene's germline CDR1 is LNHNV and CDR2 YYDKDF (reference sequence). The CDR3 is 17 amino acids. This CDR3 reads CATSRDKTGGRRKTQYF. CDR3 DNA: TGTGCCACCAGCAGAGATAAGACAGGGGGACGCAGAAAGACCCAGTACTTC.

Of note for this clone: The sample has other DNA sequences that encode this CDR3 too. The chain recombines TRBV7-3 with TRBJ1-1, with D possibly TRBD1 on 6 matching bases. Germline assignment: CDR1 SGHTA and CDR2 FQGTGA. Trimming pared 5 bases from V and 3 bases from J, leaving 19 bases between. CDR3 length: 16 amino acids. CDR3 region: CASSATGGGQDTEAFF. Here the CDR3 DNA reads TGTGCCAGCAGCGCGACCGGTGGGGGGCAAGACACTGAAGCTTTCTTT. Filled out from reference TRBV7-3 and TRBJ1-1, the complete variable domain reads GAGVSQTPSNKVTEKGKYVELRCDPISGHTALYWYRQSLGQGPEFLIYFQGTGAADDSGLPNDRFFAVRPEGSVSTLKIQRTERGDSAVYLCASSATGGGQDTEAFFGQGTRLTVV.

The chain has TRBV7-7 and TRBJ2-1, with 8 bases identical to TRBD1. CDR3 length: 15 residues. Germline V gene lookup returns CDR1 SSHAT and CDR2 FNYEAQ (reference sequence). V gave up 5 bases and J gave up 0 bases; unmatched junction bases: 3. The CDR3 DNA reads as TGTGCCAGCAGCCAGGGGGCCAGCTCCTACAATGAGCAGTTCTTC. This sequence encodes CASSQGASSYNEQFF.

The J gene is TRBJ2-1, the V gene TRBV6-1; 11 nucleotides agree with TRBD2. This CDR3 region has 14 residues. Germline V gives CDR1 MNHNS, CDR2 SASEGT. The junction had 5 bases not matched to a gene; V was cut back by 5 bases and J by 8 bases. The CDR3 region has the DNA TGTGCCAGCAGTCTCGGGACTAGCGGACATGAGCAGTTCTTC. Its protein product is CASSLGTSGHEQFF.

The chain has TRBV19 and TRBJ2-5; D ambiguous. Judging by the DNA end, TRBJ2-7 fits better; the J call may be wrong. Germline assignment: CDR1 LNHDA and CDR2 SQIVND (reference sequence). The CDR3 contains 12 residues. The CDR3 region is CASSIKGYEQYF. CDR3 bases: TGTGCCAGTAGTATAAAGGGCTACGAGCAGTACTTC.

The rearrangement links TRBV11-2 to TRBJ2-1; a possible D gene is TRBD1 (6 bases). The CDR3 spans 18 residues. Trimming cost V 2 bases and J 2 bases, with 19 bases left between them. Germline values: CDR1 SGHAT, CDR2 FQNNGV. CDR3 residues: CASSLKPLGAIAYNEQFF. The CDR3 DNA follows: TGTGCCAGCAGCTTAAAGCCCTTGGGGGCTATAGCCTACAATGAGCAGTTCTTC.

V usage is TRBV7-2 and J usage is TRBJ1-5, with D tentatively TRBD1 (5 bases). Germline V gene lookup returns CDR1 SGHTA and CDR2 FQGNSA. The CDR3 spans 14 residues. V was pared by 7 bases and J by 6 bases, with 16 bases between. The CDR3 loop reads CASNDGGAGQPQHF. CDR3 in DNA: TGTGCCAGCAACGACGGGGGTGCAGGTCAGCCCCAGCATTTT.

The chain recombines TRBV28 with TRBJ1-2; TRBD1 agrees at 7 bases. Unmatched junction bases numbered 4, after V lost 8 bases and J lost 4 bases. CDR3 length: 12 amino acids. CDR1 MDHEN and CDR2 SYDVKM come from the germline V gene. Written as DNA, the CDR3 is TGTGCCAGCTACAGGGGCGTCTATGGCTACACCTTC. It translates to CASYRGVYGYTF.

The V gene is TRBV19, the J gene TRBJ2-7; D not certain. V lost 5 bases and J lost 3, with 8 bases in between. CDR3 length equals 12 residues. Looked up from germline, CDR1 is LNHDA and CDR2 is SQIVND (reference sequence). The CDR3 protein is CASSQKGYEQYF. The CDR3 DNA reads as TGTGCCAGTAGTCAGAAGGGCTACGAGCAGTACTTC.

The rearrangement links TRBV4-2 to TRBJ1-3; D remains ambiguous. The CDR3 totals 15 residues. V lost 1 base and J lost 2, with 9 bases in between. Per the germline V gene, CDR1 is LGHNA and CDR2 is YNFKEQ. The CDR3 loop reads CASSQGTGTGNTIYF. CDR3 DNA: TGTGCCAGCAGCCAAGGCACGGGAACTGGAAACACCATATATTTT.

The J gene is TRBJ2-3, the V gene TRBV19; D assignment may be TRBD1 or TRBD2 (5 bases each). This CDR3 region has 13 residues. The germline V gene has CDR1 LNHDA and CDR2 SQIVND (reference sequence). V lost 4 bases to trimming and J lost 5 bases, with 10 bases between them. The CDR3 bases are TGTGCCAGTAGTACCGGGACGGGAGATACGCAGTATTTT. Protein product: CASSTGTGDTQYF.

The chain employs TRBV7-3 and TRBJ1-1; D is uncertain. Between the trimmed V and J ends, which lost 5 bases and 4 bases, there was a span of 14 bases. Germline V gene sequence: CDR1 SGHTA, CDR2 FQGTGA. The CDR3 spans 14 residues. In DNA form, the CDR3 reads TGTGCCAGCAGCGAAGCTGGGGTGAGCACTGAAGCTTTCTTT. This encodes CASSEAGVSTEAFF.

A single count supports this clone. V usage is TRBV7-2 and J usage is TRBJ1-5; D might be TRBD1 (5 bases). V was clipped by 2 bases and J by 3 bases, with 11 bases between them. The germline V gene has CDR1 SGHTA and CDR2 FQGNSA. The CDR3 is made up of 15 amino acids. The CDR3 DNA reads TGTGCCAGCAGCTTATTCCCCGGGACCAATCAGCCCCAGCATTTT. Translating it yields CASSLFPGTNQPQHF.

The rearrangement joins TRBV19 to TRBJ1-5; unclear D gene. Germline-derived CDR1 and CDR2 are LNHDA and SQIVND (reference sequence). V lost 5 bases, J lost 3 bases, and 14 bases lay in between. This CDR3 comprises 15 residues. This chain's CDR3 is CASSLWESDNQPQHF. As DNA, the CDR3 is TGTGCCAGTAGTTTATGGGAATCAGACAATCAGCCCCAGCATTTT.

The chain employs TRBV6-5 and TRBJ2-7; TRBD2 matches 7 bases. This CDR3 has 15 residues. Germline lookup yields CDR1 MNHEY and CDR2 SVGAGI. With 6 bases clipped from V and 2 bases from J, the junction kept 10 bases outside the gene matches. The CDR3 sequence: CASSPRIAGTYEQYF. In DNA form, the CDR3 reads TGTGCCAGCAGCCCAAGGATAGCGGGTACCTACGAGCAGTACTTC.

The chain has TRBV11-3 and TRBJ2-3; D might be TRBD1 (5 bases). This CDR3 region has 13 residues. In germline, CDR1 is SGHNT, CDR2 YENEEA. V was cut by 6 bases and J by 2 bases, with 9 bases left in between. The CDR3 reads CASRDGHTDTQYF. CDR3 coding DNA: TGTGCCAGCAGAGATGGACACACAGATACGCAGTATTTT.

The chain recombines TRBV7-9 with TRBJ1-1, with 9 positions matching TRBD1. J lost 8 bases, V lost 4 bases, and 8 bases had no gene match. The CDR3 contains 14 residues. CDR1 and CDR2 from the germline V gene are SEHNR and FQNEAQ (reference sequence). The DNA for the CDR3 is TGTGCCAGCAGCTCGCCGGGACAGGGAACCGAAGCTTTCTTT. The encoded protein is CASSSPGQGTEAFF.

This chain joins TRBV27 and TRBJ1-1; a weak D match, TRBD1 (5 bases). From germline, CDR1 is MNHEY and CDR2 SMNVEV (reference sequence). V lost 4 bases, J lost 1 base, and 10 bases lay in between. The CDR3 is 14 amino acids. CDR3 bases: TGTGCCAGCAGTTACGGGGGGTCGAACACTGAAGCTTTCTTT. It codes for CASSYGGSNTEAFF.

The V gene is TRBV5-6, the J gene TRBJ2-3, with TRBD2 as a possible D gene (6 bases). V lost 4 bases to trimming and J lost 2 bases, with 14 bases between them. The CDR3 runs 15 residues. The germline CDR1 and CDR2 sequences are SGHDT and YYEEEE. CDR3 sequence reads: CASSPGLLLTDTQYF. The CDR3 DNA reads TGTGCCAGCAGCCCGGGACTTCTCCTCACAGATACGCAGTATTTT.